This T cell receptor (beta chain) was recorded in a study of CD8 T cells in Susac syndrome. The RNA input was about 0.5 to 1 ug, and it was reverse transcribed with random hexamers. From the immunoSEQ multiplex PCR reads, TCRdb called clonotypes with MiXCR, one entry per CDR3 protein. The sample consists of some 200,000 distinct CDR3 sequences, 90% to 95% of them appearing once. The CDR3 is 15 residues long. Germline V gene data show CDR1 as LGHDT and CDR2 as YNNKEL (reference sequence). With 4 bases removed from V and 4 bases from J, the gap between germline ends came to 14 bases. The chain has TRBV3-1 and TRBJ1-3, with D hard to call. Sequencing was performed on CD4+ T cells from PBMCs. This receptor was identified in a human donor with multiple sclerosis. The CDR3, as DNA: TGTGCCAGCAGCCCGGTGGTCTCGGGGGGAAACACCATATATTTT. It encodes CASSPVVSGGNTIYF.